Each of the 28 T cell receptor beta chains below was sequenced from the same sample in a study of post-analysis software for immune sequencing data. The study, taken as a whole, reports: Roughly five TRBV segments were significantly more frequent in patients than in controls. TRBV5-6, TRBV5-1 and TRBV20-1 were among these segments.

The authors incorporated unique molecular identifiers into the TCR beta cDNA libraries. TCRdb re-called the PCR reads through MiXCR, storing one row per CDR3 protein. The sample yields around 200,000 distinct CDR3 sequences, around 29% seen once. Their target antigens are unknown. Sequencing input: blood. The receptor source for this set is a girl younger than 18 with multiple sclerosis.

The CDR3 sequence is CSARDRQAAWTEAFF. DNA for the CDR3: TGCAGTGCTAGAGATCGGCAGGCCGCCTGGACTGAAGCTTTCTTT. This chain links TRBV20-1 with TRBJ1-1; D unresolved. V was clipped by 0 bases and J by 5 bases, with 16 bases between them. This CDR3 spans 15 amino acids. Germline V CDR1 and CDR2: DFQATT, SNEGSKA (reference sequence).

The rearrangement joins TRBV10-2 to TRBJ1-1, with 7 bases identical to TRBD1. CDR3 length: 15 amino acids. In germline, CDR1 is WSHSY, CDR2 SAAADI. V was pared by 6 bases and J by 4 bases, with 11 bases of the junction left unmatched. CDR3 bases: TGCGCCAGCAGGGTGACAGGGATTGGGAGCACTGAAGCTTTCTTT. Translating it yields CASRVTGIGSTEAFF.

Concerning this clonotype itself: This may be a read error, as it is one base from a much larger clone. The V and J genes are TRBV14 and TRBJ2-5; no definite D call. The better agreement between TRBJ2-7 and the DNA end casts doubt on the J call. Germline CDR1 is SGHDN and CDR2 is FVKESK. The CDR3 consists of 17 residues. The CDR3, as DNA: TGTGCCAGCAGCCAGTCCGCCGCGGTGGAAGGGCAGGACGAGCAGTACTTC. It is translated as CASSQSAAVEGQDEQYF.

The chain recombines TRBV7-9 with TRBJ1-1, with TRBD1 as a possible D gene (5 bases). CDR3 length: 13 amino acids. Deletions cut 9 bases from V and 3 bases from J, with 14 bases between. CDR1 SEHNR and CDR2 FQNEAQ come from the germline V gene (reference sequence). The CDR3 sequence: CASWGTGDTEAFF. As DNA, the CDR3 is TGTGCCAGTTGGGGGACGGGGGACACTGAAGCTTTCTTT. Variable domain in full (rest from reference TRBV7-9 and TRBJ1-1): DTGVSQNPRHKITKRGQNVTFRCDPISEHNRLYWYRQTLGQGPEFLTYFQNEAQLEKSRLLSDRFSAERPKGSFSTLEIQRTEQGDSAMYLCASWGTGDTEAFFGQGTRLTVV.

This clonotype was observed a handful of times. This chain connects TRBV20-1 to TRBJ2-3; the D gene is possibly TRBD1 (5 bases). V was trimmed by 1 base and J by 1 base, leaving 15 bases between them. The length of the CDR3 is 16 residues. CDR1 is DFQATT and CDR2 is SNEGSKA in the germline V gene (reference sequence). The DNA for the CDR3 is TGCAGTGCTAGAGCTTACTCAGGGTACCGCACAGATACGCAGTATTTT. The encoded protein is CSARAYSGYRTDTQYF.

V usage is TRBV28 and J usage is TRBJ1-1, with D unresolved. Trimming left V 1 base short and J 1 base short, with 7 bases between. Germline CDR1 is MDHEN and CDR2 is SYDVKM. CDR3 length: 14 residues. CDR3 sequence reads: CASSLLRQNTEAFF. Here the CDR3 DNA reads TGTGCCAGCAGTTTATTAAGACAGAACACTGAAGCTTTCTTT. The full variable domain, in which reference TRBV28 and TRBJ1-1 provide the parts outside the CDR3, is DVKVTQSSRYLVKRTGEKVFLECVQDMDHENMFWYRQDPGLGLRLIYFSYDVKMKEKGDIPEGYSVSREKKERFSLILESASTNQTSMYLCASSLLRQNTEAFFGQGTRLTVV.

The chain combines TRBV20-1 with TRBJ2-1, with 11 positions matching TRBD2. The CDR3 consists of 15 residues. V was clipped by 3 bases and J by 7 bases; unmatched bases: 8. The germline gives CDR1 DFQATT, CDR2 SNEGSKA (reference sequence). Here the CDR3 DNA reads TGCAGTGCTAGTTTGCTAGCGGGAGGCCCTAATGAGCAGTTCTTC. The encoded protein is CSASLLAGGPNEQFF.

This clonotype was recorded at least ten times. J is TRBJ1-1 and V is TRBV28; 9 nucleotides agree with TRBD1. This CDR3 contains 16 residues. The germline V gene has CDR1 MDHEN and CDR2 SYDVKM. Losses at the gene ends were 5 bases for V and 4 bases for J; bases not matched to a gene: 11. The CDR3 region has the DNA TGTGCCAGCAGTATACAGGGGGCGCAGGTGGGCACTGAAGCTTTCTTT. Protein: CASSIQGAQVGTEAFF.

This clonotype was counted only a few times. This chain uses TRBV25-1 with TRBJ2-7; 11 nucleotides match TRBD2. Germline lookup yields CDR1 MGHDK and CDR2 SYGVNS. V gave up 3 bases and J gave up 3 bases; unmatched junction bases: 7. CDR3 size: 16 residues. As DNA, the CDR3 is TGTGCCAGCAGTGATCCTCGACTAGCGGGGAACTACGAGCAGTACTTC. This translates into CASSDPRLAGNYEQYF.

The rearrangement uses TRBV12-3 or TRBV12-4 and TRBJ1-2, with D possibly being TRBD1 (5 bases). This CDR3 contains 14 residues. V lost 3 bases to trimming and J lost 4 bases, with 12 bases between them. The CDR3 DNA reads TGTGCCAGCAGTTTTCCGGGGCAAGGCTATGGCTACACCTTC. Encoded protein: CASSFPGQGYGYTF.

This clonotype was detected a few times. This chain links TRBV11-2 with TRBJ2-2, with unresolved D. The CDR3 length is 16 residues. Trimming took 2 bases from V and 0 from J, leaving 10 bases between them. CDR1 is SGHAT, CDR2 FQNNGV, per germline. CDR3 sequence (DNA): TGTGCCAGCAGCTTAAAACGGGCAGCGAACACCGGGGAGCTGTTTTTT. As protein: CASSLKRAANTGELFF.

This clonotype was observed many times. The chain couples TRBV20-1 to TRBJ2-5; TRBD2 agrees at 8 bases. CDR1 and CDR2 (germline): DFQATT, SNEGSKA (reference sequence). V lost 0 bases, J lost 4 bases, and 4 bases stayed unmatched. CDR3 length: 14 residues. CDR3 region: CSARDLAGGETQYF. In nucleotides, the CDR3 is TGCAGTGCTAGAGATCTGGCGGGGGGAGAGACCCAGTACTTC.

This clonotype came up a few times. The chain links TRBV20-1 to TRBJ1-5; perhaps TRBD1 as D (6 bases). V lost 3 bases and J 8 bases, leaving 17 bases between the germline ends. The germline CDR1 and CDR2 sequences are DFQATT and SNEGSKA (reference sequence). This CDR3 is 14 amino acids long. Here the CDR3 DNA reads TGCAGTGCTAGGGGGGGCATTAGCGAGAAGCCCCAGCATTTT. It codes for CSARGGISEKPQHF.

This clonotype was recorded many times. The V call is TRBV12-3 or TRBV12-4, the J call TRBJ2-1, with 10 bases identical to TRBD2. With V trimmed by 4 bases and J by 3 bases, 3 bases remained unmatched. The CDR3 is made up of 15 amino acids. CDR3 region: CASSSWTSGYNEQFF. The CDR3 coding sequence is TGTGCCAGCAGTTCCTGGACTAGCGGCTACAATGAGCAGTTCTTC.

On this clonotype: One junction end does not reproduce the germline sequence, and a read error may be involved. The V and J genes are TRBV7-2 and TRBJ2-7; D ambiguous. The CDR3 has 15 residues. Germline loops: CDR1 SGHTA, CDR2 FQGNSA. This chain's CDR3 is CANSLGSARSYEQYF. CDR3 bases: TGTGCCAACAGCTTAGGATCAGCTCGCTCCTACGAGCAGTACTTC.

About this clonotype itself: A much larger clone lies one base from this, so it may be a read error. The chain carries TRBV5-1 and TRBJ2-1; the match to TRBD2 covers 13 bases. The CDR3 totals 15 residues. From germline, CDR1 is SGHRS and CDR2 YFSETQ. Germline trimming cut 4 bases from V and 5 bases from J; bases unmatched to any gene: 3. The CDR3 region has the DNA TGCGCCAGCAGCGGGACTAGCGGGATCAACAATGAGCAGTTCTTC. It is translated as CASSGTSGINNEQFF.

This clonotype has ten or more counts. The V and J genes are TRBV28 and TRBJ2-3, with 8 positions matching TRBD1. V gave up 1 base and J gave up 3 bases; unmatched junction bases: 6. The germline CDR1 and CDR2 sequences are MDHEN and SYDVKM. This CDR3 has 16 amino acids. Written as DNA, the CDR3 is TGTGCCAGCAGTTTATCGTCAGGGGGCGCGACAGATACGCAGTATTTT. Amino acid sequence: CASSLSSGGATDTQYF.

The V call is TRBV3-1, the J call TRBJ2-2; either TRBD1 or TRBD2 may fit D (6 bases each). The V gene's germline CDR1 is LGHDT and CDR2 YNNKEL (reference sequence). This CDR3 has 16 amino acids. With 0 bases removed from V and 2 bases from J, the gap between germline ends came to 10 bases. In nucleotides, the CDR3 is TGTGCCAGCAGCCAAGAAGGGGGGCTAAACACCGGGGAGCTGTTTTTT. Protein: CASSQEGGLNTGELFF. Full variable domain (outside the CDR3, taken from reference TRBV3-1 and TRBJ2-2): DTAVSQTPKYLVTQMGNDKSIKCEQNLGHDTMYWYKQDSKKFLKIMFSYNNKELIINETVPNRFSPKSPDKAHLNLHINSLELGDSAVYFCASSQEGGLNTGELFFGEGSRLTVL.

This clonotype was counted a few times. A read error is possible here, since a much larger clone lies one base away. V gene TRBV10-3 combines with J gene TRBJ2-3; TRBD2 might be the D (5 bases). CDR1 is ENHRY, CDR2 SYGVKD, per germline. The CDR3 covers 12 residues. CDR3 nucleotide sequence: TGTGCCGTCAGTGAGGGATCTGATACGCAGTATTTT. It yields the protein CAVSEGSDTQYF.

This clonotype was detected only a few times. CDR3 region: CASTPGGRSSYNSPLHF. CDR3 sequence (DNA): TGTGCCAGCACCCCGGGGGGCCGTAGCTCCTATAATTCACCCCTCCACTTT. This sequence joins TRBV12-3 or TRBV12-4 and TRBJ1-6; perhaps TRBD1 as D (6 bases). Deletions cut 7 bases from V and 0 bases from J, with 16 bases between. This CDR3 has 17 residues.

The chain has TRBV30 and TRBJ2-7, with TRBD2 identical over 13 bases. There are 13 residues in the CDR3. The germline gives CDR1 GTSNPN, CDR2 SVGIG (reference sequence). The J segment lost 11 bases and the V segment lost 2 bases, leaving 6 bases of the junction unmatched. Here the CDR3 reads CAWSPGTSGVKYF. The CDR3 region has the DNA TGTGCCTGGAGTCCCGGGACTAGCGGGGTCAAGTACTTC.

As to this clonotype: A much bigger clone sits one base away, suggesting this may be a read error. The chain links TRBV2 to TRBJ2-7; 11 bases line up with TRBD1. The J call could be wrong; TRBJ2-5 is a better fit for the DNA end. The CDR3 totals 15 residues. Germline-derived CDR1 and CDR2 are SNHLY and FYNNEI. CDR3 sequence (DNA): TGTGCCAACACCATGGACAGGGGGCGATATGAGACCCAGTACTTC. Residues: CANTMDRGRYETQYF.

This clonotype was counted many times. The V gene is TRBV30, the J gene TRBJ2-7, with D perhaps matching TRBD1 (5 bases). The germline V and J ends were trimmed by 1 base and 4 bases, with 11 bases remaining between them. The CDR3 consists of 13 residues. The germline V gene has CDR1 GTSNPN and CDR2 SVGIG (reference sequence). CDR3 region: CAWSGGRAYEQYF. The CDR3 DNA sequence: TGTGCCTGGAGTGGAGGCAGGGCGTACGAGCAGTACTTC.

This clonotype was detected only a few times. The chain couples TRBV5-1 to TRBJ1-1; D remains ambiguous. V lost 0 bases, J lost 7 bases, and 7 bases lay in between. The length of the CDR3 is 12 residues. CDR1 and CDR2 (germline): SGHRS, YFSETQ. For the CDR3, the DNA is TGCGCCAGCAGCTTGGGGGGATTTGAAGCTTTCTTT. Its protein product is CASSLGGFEAFF. The full variable domain, in which reference TRBV5-1 and TRBJ1-1 provide the parts outside the CDR3, is KAGVTQTPRYLIKTRGQQVTLSCSPISGHRSVSWYQQTPGQGLQFLFEYFSETQRNKGNFPGRFSGRQFSNSRSEMNVSTLELGDSALYLCASSLGGFEAFFGQGTRLTVV.

This clonotype was found many times. V is TRBV25-1 and J is TRBJ1-2, with D unresolved. The germline CDR1 and CDR2 sequences are MGHDK and SYGVNS. The CDR3 is 13 amino acids. V lost 3 bases to trimming and J lost 5 bases, with 10 bases between them. In nucleotides, the CDR3 is TGTGCCAGCAGTGACTTGGACCAGTATGGCTACACCTTC. It yields the protein CASSDLDQYGYTF.

The chain combines TRBV5-1 with TRBJ1-1, with D unclear. V was clipped by 4 bases and J by 0 bases, with 10 bases between them. This CDR3 is built from 14 residues. The V gene's germline CDR1 is SGHRS and CDR2 YFSETQ. This CDR3 is CASSPRRLNTEAFF. CDR3 bases: TGCGCCAGCAGCCCTAGGAGACTGAACACTGAAGCTTTCTTT.

The chain employs TRBV28 and TRBJ2-1; 14 bases line up with TRBD2. CDR1 MDHEN and CDR2 SYDVKM come from the germline V gene. This CDR3 spans 17 amino acids. J was trimmed by 12 bases and V by 3 bases; bases with no gene match: 13. The CDR3 is CASSFPRGLAGEDRQFF. For the CDR3, the DNA is TGTGCCAGCAGTTTCCCCAGGGGACTAGCGGGAGAGGACCGGCAGTTCTTC.

Comments on this clonotype: A much more abundant neighbour one base away suggests this may be a read error. The chain recombines TRBV5-1 with TRBJ1-2, with a weak D call TRBD1 (5 bases). CDR1 and CDR2 (germline): SGHRS, YFSETQ. This CDR3 spans 17 amino acids. CDR3 loop: CASNLEGGAVTFYGYTF. The CDR3 nucleotides are TGCGCCAGCAACTTGGAAGGAGGGGCGGTAACTTTCTATGGCTACACCTTC.